This T cell receptor beta chain was recovered during a study of T cells in Graves' hyperthyroidism and ophthalmopathy. Study-level results: Through a model of 13 V-J features, ophthalmopathy was separated from stable hyperthyroidism.

As for this clonotype: Its antigen is unknown.

The V gene lost 4 bases and the J gene lost 0 bases, with 14 bases spanning the gap. The CDR3 totals 16 residues. Germline V gene data show CDR1 as SEHNR and CDR2 as FQNEAQ (reference sequence). The source material, RNA transcripts, was used to amplify TCR beta CDR3 regions. The HTBI primer set was used in a first-round RT-PCR of the TCR CDR3. TCRdb reprocessed the multiplex PCR reads via MiXCR and lists one record per CDR3 protein. In the table there are more than 500,000 distinct CDR3 sequences, under 20% of which are singletons. The chain couples TRBV7-9 to TRBJ2-3; D is perhaps TRBD1 (6 bases). The sequence was collected from a woman in her 30s with Graves' hyperthyroidism. The source material was blood. The CDR3 region has the DNA TGTGCCAGCAGCTATAGACAGGCGCCTAGCACAGATACGCAGTATTTT. Protein product: CASSYRQAPSTDTQYF.